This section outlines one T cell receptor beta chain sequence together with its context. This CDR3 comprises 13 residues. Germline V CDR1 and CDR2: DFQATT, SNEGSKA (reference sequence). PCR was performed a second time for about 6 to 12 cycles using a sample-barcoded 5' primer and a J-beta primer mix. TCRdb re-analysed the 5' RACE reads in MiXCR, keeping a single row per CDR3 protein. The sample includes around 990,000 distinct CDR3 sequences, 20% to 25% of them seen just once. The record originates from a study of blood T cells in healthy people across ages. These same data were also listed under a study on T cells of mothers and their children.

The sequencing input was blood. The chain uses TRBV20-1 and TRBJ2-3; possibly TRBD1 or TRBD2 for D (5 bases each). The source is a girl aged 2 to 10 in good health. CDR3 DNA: TGCGGGGCTGCTGAGGGAGCGATAGATACGCAGTATTTT. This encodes CGAAEGAIDTQYF.